The next 23 T cell receptor beta chains were all read from a single sample in a study of blood T cell repertoires in COVID-19 (dated by TCRdb to about 2020). Library prep was done by the immunoSEQ multiplex PCR assay. This is the immuneACCESS table as TCRdb keeps it, with only in-frame sequences that have V and J called. A part of the clones is gone; compared with another copy, unresolved V genes explain less than half, and the rest is unexplained. For this sample there are 400,000 to 450,000 clones; about 90% appear just once. The ten largest clones take up roughly 0.76% of the sample. Sample: peripheral blood. The origin of the receptors is a man between 18 and 29 years old with COVID-19, enrolled during active disease.

The rearrangement links TRBV7-8 to TRBJ2-1; a possible D gene is TRBD1 (5 bases). Trimming removed 1 base at V and 6 bases at J, with 13 bases between. The CDR3 contains 15 residues. Looked up from germline, CDR1 is SGHVS and CDR2 is FQNEAQ. The CDR3 nucleotides are TGTGCCAGCAGCTTAGTGGGCAGGGCCGGCAATGAGCAGTTCTTC. It codes for CASSLVGRAGNEQFF.

This clone was detected only once. V and J are TRBV9 and TRBJ1-4; D call uncertain. The V gene's germline CDR1 is SGDLS and CDR2 YYNGEE. The CDR3 length is 16 residues. The V end lost 3 bases, the J end lost 4 bases, and 16 bases lay between the germline ends. The CDR3 sequence: CASSAGGGIRNEKLFF. CDR3 nucleotide sequence: TGTGCCAGCAGCGCCGGTGGAGGGATACGTAATGAAAAACTGTTTTTT.

The chain is built from TRBV10-2 and TRBJ2-7; TRBD2 matches 12 bases. This CDR3 contains 19 residues. V was clipped by 0 bases and J by 0 bases; unmatched bases: 9. Germline values: CDR1 WSHSY, CDR2 SAAADI. The CDR3 region is CASSESKGLAGPSSYEQYF. The CDR3 region has the DNA TGCGCCAGCAGTGAGTCCAAGGGACTAGCGGGCCCCAGCTCCTACGAGCAGTACTTC.

The V gene is TRBV10-3, the J gene TRBJ2-7; 12 bases agree with TRBD2. Trimming removed 6 bases from V and 4 bases from J; junction bases left unmatched: 1. In germline, CDR1 is ENHRY, CDR2 SYGVKD. CDR3 length: 13 residues. The CDR3 protein is CAIRGLAGYEQYF. The CDR3 DNA is TGTGCCATCAGAGGACTAGCGGGATACGAGCAGTACTTC.

There are a few counts of this clone. J is TRBJ2-2 and V is TRBV4-1, with D possibly TRBD1 on 6 matching bases. The germline V gene encodes CDR1 MGHRA and CDR2 YSYEKL. The V end lost 1 base, the J end lost 3 bases, and 12 bases lay between the germline ends. The CDR3 has 16 amino acids. The CDR3 here is CASSQAQGKHTGELFF. In DNA, the CDR3 is TGCGCCAGCAGCCAAGCACAGGGAAAGCACACCGGGGAGCTGTTTTTT.

The chain carries TRBV30 and TRBJ2-2; 8 bases are shared with TRBD2. CDR1 is GTSNPN, CDR2 SVGIG, per germline (reference sequence). CDR3 size: 15 residues. V lost 3 bases, J lost 4 bases, and 7 bases stayed unmatched. CDR3 sequence reads: CAWRRTSLSTGELFF. DNA of the CDR3: TGTGCCTGGAGACGGACTAGCCTGAGCACCGGGGAGCTGTTTTTT.

This rearrangement joins TRBV5-6 to TRBJ1-5, with 7 bases aligning to TRBD1. The CDR3 length is 15 residues. The germline CDR1 and CDR2 sequences are SGHDT and YYEEEE. The V gene end was trimmed by 4 bases and the J gene end by 2 bases; junction bases not matched to a gene: 6. The CDR3 loop reads CASSRTGVGNQPQHF. DNA for the CDR3: TGTGCCAGCAGCCGAACAGGGGTTGGCAATCAGCCCCAGCATTTT.

This clone was detected only a few times. The genes are TRBV6-1 and TRBJ1-3; D not resolved. CDR3 length: 14 amino acids. V lost 1 base, J lost 0 bases, and 4 bases lay in between. Germline V lookup: CDR1 MNHNS, CDR2 SASEGT. This chain's CDR3 is CASSEDGSGNTIYF. As DNA, the CDR3 is TGTGCCAGCAGTGAAGACGGCTCTGGAAACACCATATATTTT.

The chain employs TRBV6-5 and TRBJ2-7, with TRBD2 matching over 11 bases. The CDR3 consists of 15 residues. Germline values: CDR1 MNHEY, CDR2 SVGAGI. J was trimmed by 2 bases and V by 8 bases; bases with no gene match: 8. The CDR3 nucleotides read TGTGCCAGCGGAGGGACTAGCGGTGTCCCCTACGAGCAGTACTTC. Encoded protein: CASGGTSGVPYEQYF.

This sequence joins TRBV3-1 (or the pseudogene TRBV3-2) and TRBJ2-7, with TRBD1 matching over 10 bases. Germline V CDR1 and CDR2: LGHDT, YNNKEL (reference sequence). The CDR3 has 15 amino acids. The V segment lost 4 bases and the J segment 2 bases; nucleotides outside the gene matches: 5. CDR3 sequence reads: CASSPGTGATYEQYF. The DNA for the CDR3 is TGTGCCAGCAGCCCCGGGACAGGGGCGACCTACGAGCAGTACTTC.

J is TRBJ2-3 and V is TRBV19, with D possibly being TRBD2 (5 bases). This CDR3 is 16 amino acids long. From germline, CDR1 is LNHDA and CDR2 SQIVND (reference sequence). Trimming pared 4 bases from V and 0 bases from J, leaving 14 bases between. CDR3 region: CASSTISGTSTDTQYF. CDR3 nucleotide sequence: TGTGCCAGTAGTACCATAAGCGGTACTAGCACAGATACGCAGTATTTT.

The rearrangement joins TRBV9 to TRBJ2-2; TRBD1 is a possible D gene (6 bases). V was shortened by 4 bases and J by 3 bases, with 13 bases between the two germline ends. Germline CDR1 reads SGDLS; CDR2 reads YYNGEE. The CDR3 totals 15 residues. In DNA form, the CDR3 reads TGTGCCAGCAGCCTCCGTGGGGGCTACACCGGGGAGCTGTTTTTT. It specifies CASSLRGGYTGELFF. The complete variable domain, with remaining parts taken from reference TRBV9 and TRBJ2-2, reads DSGVTQTPKHLITATGQRVTLRCSPRSGDLSVYWYQQSLDQGLQFLIQYYNGEERAKGNILERFSAQQFPDLHSELNLSSLELGDSALYFCASSLRGGYTGELFFGEGSRLTVL.

There are a few counts of this clone. The V call is TRBV12-3 or TRBV12-4, the J call TRBJ2-5, with TRBD2 matching over 7 bases. CDR3 length equals 12 residues. The trim removed 5 bases at V and 5 bases at J, leaving 2 bases unmatched. The CDR3 DNA reads TGTGCCAGCAGTCTACTAGCGGAGACCCAGTACTTC. Residues: CASSLLAETQYF.

This chain links TRBV7-2 with TRBJ2-7, with a possible D match to TRBD1 (6 bases). V was cut by 7 bases and J by 2 bases, with 15 bases left in between. CDR1 and CDR2 from the germline V gene are SGHTA and FQGNSA. The CDR3 has 14 residues. This CDR3 reads CASNDRDKPYEQYF. The DNA for the CDR3 is TGTGCCAGCAACGACCGGGACAAACCCTACGAGCAGTACTTC.

The V and J genes are TRBV5-5 and TRBJ2-3; perhaps TRBD1 as D (6 bases). The CDR3 sequence is 15 residues long. The germline V and J ends were trimmed by 2 bases and 5 bases, with 15 bases remaining between them. In germline, CDR1 is SGHKS, CDR2 YYEKEE (reference sequence). CDR3 in DNA: TGTGCCAGCAGCTTATTTCAGGGGCTTTTAGATACGCAGTATTTT. Translation: CASSLFQGLLDTQYF.

The CDR3 region has the DNA TGTGCCAGCAGTTCTTCCCTCGGGACAGGGCTCACTGAAGCTTTCTTT. As protein: CASSSSLGTGLTEAFF. This chain uses TRBV5-4 with TRBJ1-1; 9 positions agree with TRBD1. CDR3 length: 16 residues. The germline CDR1 and CDR2 sequences are SGHNT and YYREEE (reference sequence). V shed 5 bases, J shed 4 bases, and the junction held 12 bases outside the gene matches.

This clone came up once. The chain joins TRBV5-6 to TRBJ2-7, with 8 bases matching TRBD1. The ends lost 0 bases at V and 0 bases at J; junction bases unmatched: 2. Germline values: CDR1 SGHDT, CDR2 YYEEEE. CDR3 length: 15 amino acids. Written as DNA, the CDR3 is TGTGCCAGCAGCTTGGGACAGGGGATCTCCTACGAGCAGTACTTC. The encoded protein is CASSLGQGISYEQYF. The variable domain in full, with the rest retrieved from reference TRBV5-6 and TRBJ2-7, is DAGVTQSPTHLIKTRGQQVTLRCSPKSGHDTVSWYQQALGQGPQFIFQYYEEEERQRGNFPDRFSGHQFPNYSSELNVNALLLGDSALYLCASSLGQGISYEQYFGPGTRLTVT.

V usage is TRBV7-2 and J usage is TRBJ2-7; D remains unclear. Germline CDR1 SGHTA, CDR2 FQGNSA. The V gene lost 8 bases and the J gene lost 4 bases, with 12 bases spanning the gap. The CDR3 totals 12 residues. The CDR3 DNA reads TGTGCCAGCGGCTGGGCAACGTACGAGCAGTACTTC. This encodes CASGWATYEQYF.

The genes are TRBV7-6 and TRBJ2-1; maybe TRBD1 (7 bases). Per germline, CDR1 SGHVS and CDR2 FNYEAQ. The CDR3 length is 13 residues. Trimming left V 5 bases short and J 6 bases short, with 11 bases between. The CDR3 sequence is CASSPRDSNEQFF. DNA of the CDR3: TGTGCCAGCAGCCCGCGGGACAGCAATGAGCAGTTCTTC.

The rearrangement joins TRBV12-3 or TRBV12-4 to TRBJ2-7, with D possibly being TRBD2 (5 bases). This CDR3 is built from 13 residues. V was pared by 6 bases and J by 0 bases, with 9 bases between. The CDR3 DNA sequence: TGTGCCAGCAGAAGACGGGGCTCCTACGAGCAGTACTTC. The encoded protein is CASRRRGSYEQYF.

The V call is TRBV5-1, the J call TRBJ2-5; maybe TRBD2 (5 bases). The CDR3 contains 18 residues. Trimming shortened V by 0 bases and J by 0 bases, and 18 bases separated the two germline ends. The germline CDR1 and CDR2 sequences are SGHRS and YFSETQ. CDR3 nucleotides: TGCGCCAGCAGCTTGGAACCCCTCCAGCGGAGGAACCAAGAGACCCAGTACTTC. The encoded protein is CASSLEPLQRRNQETQYF.

The DNA for the CDR3 is TGCGCCACCGGGGACAGGGGGCGCGGGGAGCTGTTTTTT. Translation gives CATGDRGRGELFF. V and J are TRBV5-1 and TRBJ2-2, with 12 bases identical to TRBD1. CDR1 and CDR2 (germline): SGHRS, YFSETQ. The CDR3 is 13 amino acids. V lost 9 bases and J lost 7; bases outside the gene matches: 4.

The chain links TRBV18 to TRBJ2-7; D may be TRBD2 (6 bases). Germline CDR1 and CDR2: KGHSH and LQKENI. With 0 bases removed from V and 2 bases from J, the gap between germline ends came to 11 bases. CDR3 length equals 15 residues. The CDR3, as DNA: TGTGCCAGCTCACCACCGGAGGGACCAGCCTACGAGCAGTACTTC. Amino acid sequence: CASSPPEGPAYEQYF.